The entry below gives a single T cell receptor beta chain sequence along with its context. Its antigen is undetermined. This sample stems from a study of T cell responses to AZD1222 COVID-19 vaccine. Measured with immunoSEQ multiplex PCR; TCRdb has only the in-frame clones, and not every one. The data hold 120,000 or so clones, with approximately 90% observed a single time. The study's findings and limits: Among the donors, most were white British and more were female, and clonal diversity was possibly underestimated.

The source material was peripheral blood, sampled 28 days after the second AZD1222 dose. The sequence was collected from an adult who received the AZD1222 COVID-19 vaccine.

This CDR3 is CASSTDSYEQYF. In nucleotides, the CDR3 is TGTGCCAGCAGTACGGACAGCTACGAGCAGTACTTC. This chain connects TRBV12-3 or TRBV12-4 to TRBJ2-7, with D perhaps matching TRBD1 (6 bases). The length of the CDR3 is 12 residues. The V end lost 5 bases, the J end lost 3 bases, and 8 bases lay between the germline ends.